This T cell receptor (beta chain) came from a study of molecular identifiers for immune sequencing clone quantification. Looked up from germline, CDR1 is SEHNR and CDR2 is FQNEAQ (reference sequence). This CDR3 region has 16 residues. About this clonotype: Its cognate antigen is unknown. A much larger clone sits a single nucleotide away, making a read error possible.

Study-wide results and caveats: Detection of one spiked Jurkat cell's TCR RNA reportedly worked in 1 million or so naive cells.

TCRdb reprocessed the PCR reads with MiXCR, giving one entry per CDR3 protein. The sample includes under 800,000 distinct CDR3 sequences, roughly 23% of them seen just once. The chain combines TRBV7-9 with TRBJ2-7; 10 bases are shared with TRBD2. Sequenced: naive CD8+ T cells from blood, with Jurkat cell RNA spiked in. Noted subset: FACS-sorted CD8+CD4-CCR7+CD45RA+ naive T cells. The clonotype comes from a human donor in good health. Some libraries in this study had Jurkat cell RNA spiked in. CDR3 sequence (DNA): TGTGCCGGCAGCTCGAGTCTAGCGGGGGCCGTATACGAGCAGTACTTC. Translating gives CAGSSSLAGAVYEQYF.